This T cell receptor beta chain was captured by sequencing in a study of T cells in Graves' hyperthyroidism and ophthalmopathy. TCR beta CDR3 regions were amplified from RNA. When the TCR CDR3 underwent first-round RT-PCR, the HTBI primer set was used. TCRdb re-called the multiplex PCR reads through MiXCR, storing one row per CDR3 protein. The table records hundreds of thousands of distinct CDR3 sequences, 15% to 19% of them present only once. This clonotype has ten or more counts. The target antigen is unknown. V was pared by 5 bases and J by 7 bases, with 14 bases between. Germline loops: CDR1 LNHDA, CDR2 SQIVND (reference sequence). The CDR3 is 13 amino acids. Overall study findings and caveats: In simple terms, a model built on 13 V-J features told ophthalmopathy apart from stable hyperthyroidism. Ophthalmopathy was model-predicted a median roughly 6.5 months pre-onset.

This sequence was found in a woman between 18 and 29 years old with Graves' hyperthyroidism. Specimen: blood. The gene calls are TRBV19 and TRBJ1-2; a possible D gene is TRBD1 (6 bases). CDR3 nucleotides: TGTGCCAGTAGTCTCACCGTAGGGGGTGGCTACACCTTC. This sequence encodes CASSLTVGGGYTF.